Sequencing of this TCR beta chain was carried out in a study of blood T cell repertoires in COVID-19. About the research overall: PBMCs, B-cell-depleted T cells, or T cells were the source of the cDNA or gDNA that made up the material.

Libraries were prepared by immunoSEQ multiplex PCR; TCRdb keeps only in-frame clonotypes and omits some of them. The sample has about 120,000 clones, 86% seen once. From germline, CDR1 is KGHSH and CDR2 LQKENI. The junction had 5 bases not matched to a gene; V was cut back by 3 bases and J by 5 bases. CDR3 length: 14 residues. The clonotype was recovered from a man in his forties with acute or convalescent COVID-19. J is TRBJ1-1 and V is TRBV18; 8 bases fit TRBD1. Sample: peripheral blood. The CDR3 reads CASSPRGRWTEAFF. DNA of the CDR3: TGTGCCAGCTCACCCAGGGGGCGGTGGACTGAAGCTTTCTTT. The variable domain in full, completed from reference TRBV18 and TRBJ1-1, reads NAGVMQNPRHLVRRRGQEARLRCSPMKGHSHVYWYRQLPEEGLKFMVYLQKENIIDESGMPKERFSAEFPKEGPSILRIQQVVRGDSAAYFCASSPRGRWTEAFFGQGTRLTVV.